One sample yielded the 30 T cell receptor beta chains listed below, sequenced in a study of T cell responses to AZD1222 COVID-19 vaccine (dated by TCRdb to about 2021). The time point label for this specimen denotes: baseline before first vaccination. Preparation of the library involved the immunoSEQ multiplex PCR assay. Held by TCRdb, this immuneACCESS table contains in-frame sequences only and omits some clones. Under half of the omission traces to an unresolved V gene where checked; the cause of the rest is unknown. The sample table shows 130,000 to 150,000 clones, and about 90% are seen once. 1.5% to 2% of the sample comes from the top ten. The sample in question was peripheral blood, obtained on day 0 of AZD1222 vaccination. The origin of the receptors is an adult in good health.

This CDR3 is CASSQGNQPQHF. The DNA of the CDR3 is TGCGCCAGCAGCCAAGGAAATCAGCCCCAGCATTTT. This chain uses TRBV4-1 with TRBJ1-5; D unresolved. This CDR3 is 12 amino acids long. Germline-derived CDR1 and CDR2 are MGHRA and YSYEKL. The V end was cut by 1 base, the J end by 4 bases, with 2 bases between.

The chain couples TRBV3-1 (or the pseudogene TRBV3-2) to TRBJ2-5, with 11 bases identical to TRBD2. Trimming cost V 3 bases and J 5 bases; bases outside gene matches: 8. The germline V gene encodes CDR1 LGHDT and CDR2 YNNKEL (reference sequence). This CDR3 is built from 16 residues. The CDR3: CASSHLLAGAFETQYF. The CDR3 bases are TGTGCCAGCAGCCACTTACTAGCGGGGGCGTTCGAGACCCAGTACTTC.

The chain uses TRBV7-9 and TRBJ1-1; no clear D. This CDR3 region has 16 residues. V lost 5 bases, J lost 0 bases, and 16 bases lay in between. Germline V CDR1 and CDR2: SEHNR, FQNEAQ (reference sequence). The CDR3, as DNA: TGTGCCAGCAGCCACCTTCCGGACCGAGTGAACACTGAAGCTTTCTTT. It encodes CASSHLPDRVNTEAFF.

DNA of the CDR3: TGTGCCAGCAGTTACTCGATGTCAAGCCAGGGGGTAAACGAGCAGTACTTC. Its protein product is CASSYSMSSQGVNEQYF. The chain links TRBV6-2 or TRBV6-3 to TRBJ2-7, with 7 bases aligning to TRBD1. This CDR3 comprises 17 residues. Trimming removed 0 bases from V and 5 bases from J; junction bases left unmatched: 13. Looked up from germline, CDR1 is MNHEY and CDR2 is SVGEGT.

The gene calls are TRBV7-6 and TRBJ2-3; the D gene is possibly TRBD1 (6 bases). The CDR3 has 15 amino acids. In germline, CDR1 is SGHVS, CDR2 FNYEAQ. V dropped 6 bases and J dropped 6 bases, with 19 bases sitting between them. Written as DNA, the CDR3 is TGTGCCAGCAGTCAATTCAGGGGCAAGAGCGATACGCAGTATTTT. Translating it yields CASSQFRGKSDTQYF.

The CDR3 is CASRLGGANTEAFF. CDR3 DNA sequence: TGTGCCAGTAGATTGGGGGGGGCAAACACTGAAGCTTTCTTT. This chain links TRBV19 with TRBJ1-1; TRBD1 is a possible D gene (6 bases). V was trimmed by 6 bases and J by 2 bases, leaving 13 bases between them. This CDR3 region has 14 residues. Germline V gene sequence: CDR1 LNHDA, CDR2 SQIVND (reference sequence).

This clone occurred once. This CDR3 is CASSFQRADTQYF. The CDR3 DNA reads as TGTGCCAGCAGCTTCCAACGGGCGGATACGCAGTATTTT. The chain uses TRBV7-2 and TRBJ2-3, with D uncertain. There are 13 residues in the CDR3. The ends were cut back, 3 bases at V and 6 bases at J, with 10 bases in the middle. Germline V gene data show CDR1 as SGHTA and CDR2 as FQGNSA. Combining the CDR3 with reference TRBV7-2 and TRBJ2-3 gives the whole variable domain GAGVSQSPSNKVTEKGKDVELRCDPISGHTALYWYRQSLGQGLEFLIYFQGNSAPDKSGLPSDRFSAERTGGSVSTLTIQRTQQEDSAVYLCASSFQRADTQYFGPGTRLTVL.

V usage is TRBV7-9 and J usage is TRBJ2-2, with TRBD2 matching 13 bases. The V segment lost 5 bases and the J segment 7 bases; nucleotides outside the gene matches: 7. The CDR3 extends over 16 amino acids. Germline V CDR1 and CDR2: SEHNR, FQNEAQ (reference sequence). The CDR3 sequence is CASSPLAGGPGGELFF. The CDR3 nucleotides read TGTGCCAGCAGCCCACTAGCGGGGGGGCCTGGCGGGGAGCTGTTTTTT. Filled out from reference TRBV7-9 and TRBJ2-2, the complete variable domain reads DTGVSQNPRHKITKRGQNVTFRCDPISEHNRLYWYRQTLGQGPEFLTYFQNEAQLEKSRLLSDRFSAERPKGSFSTLEIQRTEQGDSAMYLCASSPLAGGPGGELFFGEGSRLTVL.

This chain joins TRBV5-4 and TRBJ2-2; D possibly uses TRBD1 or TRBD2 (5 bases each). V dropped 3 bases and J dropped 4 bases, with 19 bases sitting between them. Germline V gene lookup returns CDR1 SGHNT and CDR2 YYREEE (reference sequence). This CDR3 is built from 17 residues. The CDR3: CASSYPQGPGGTGELFF. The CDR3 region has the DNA TGTGCCAGCAGCTACCCCCAGGGACCTGGAGGCACCGGGGAGCTGTTTTTT. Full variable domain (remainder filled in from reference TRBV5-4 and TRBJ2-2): ETGVTQSPTHLIKTRGQQVTLRCSSQSGHNTVSWYQQALGQGPQFIFQYYREEENGRGNFPPRFSGLQFPNYSSELNVNALELDDSALYLCASSYPQGPGGTGELFFGEGSRLTVL.

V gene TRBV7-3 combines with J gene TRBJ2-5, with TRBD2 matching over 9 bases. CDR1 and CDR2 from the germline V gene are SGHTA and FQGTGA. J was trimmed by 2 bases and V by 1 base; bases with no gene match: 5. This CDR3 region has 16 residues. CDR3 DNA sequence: TGTGCCAGCAGCTTAAGTGGGCTAGCGGGGCAAGAGACCCAGTACTTC. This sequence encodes CASSLSGLAGQETQYF. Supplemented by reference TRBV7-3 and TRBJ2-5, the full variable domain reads GAGVSQTPSNKVTEKGKYVELRCDPISGHTALYWYRQSLGQGPEFLIYFQGTGAADDSGLPNDRFFAVRPEGSVSTLKIQRTERGDSAVYLCASSLSGLAGQETQYFGPGTRLLVL.

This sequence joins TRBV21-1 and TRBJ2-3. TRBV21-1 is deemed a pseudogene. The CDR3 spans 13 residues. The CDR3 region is CASSNFGTLTTNF. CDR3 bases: TGTGCCAGCAGCAATTTCGGGACGTTGACCACTAATTTT.

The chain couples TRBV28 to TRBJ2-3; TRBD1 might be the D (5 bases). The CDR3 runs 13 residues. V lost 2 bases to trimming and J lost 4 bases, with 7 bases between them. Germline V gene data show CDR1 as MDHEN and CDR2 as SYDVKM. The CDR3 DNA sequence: TGTGCCAGCAGTTTAATAGGGGCAGATACGCAGTATTTT. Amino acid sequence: CASSLIGADTQYF.

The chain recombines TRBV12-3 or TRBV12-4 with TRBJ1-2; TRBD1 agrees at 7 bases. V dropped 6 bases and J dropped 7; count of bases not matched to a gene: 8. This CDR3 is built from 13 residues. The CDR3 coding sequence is TGTGCCAGCAGGGAAGACAGGGTTCCTGGCTACACCTTC. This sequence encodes CASREDRVPGYTF.

The chain's CDR3 is CASSLGGWRETQYF. The CDR3 DNA follows: TGTGCCAGCAGCTTAGGGGGTTGGCGGGAGACCCAGTACTTC. The V call is TRBV7-2, the J call TRBJ2-5, with no clear D. The ends were cut back, 1 base at V and 5 bases at J, with 11 bases in the middle. Germline assignment: CDR1 SGHTA and CDR2 FQGNSA. This CDR3 spans 14 amino acids. Together with reference TRBV7-2 and TRBJ2-5, the CDR3 gives the full variable domain: GAGVSQSPSNKVTEKGKDVELRCDPISGHTALYWYRQSLGQGLEFLIYFQGNSAPDKSGLPSDRFSAERTGGSVSTLTIQRTQQEDSAVYLCASSLGGWRETQYFGPGTRLLVL.

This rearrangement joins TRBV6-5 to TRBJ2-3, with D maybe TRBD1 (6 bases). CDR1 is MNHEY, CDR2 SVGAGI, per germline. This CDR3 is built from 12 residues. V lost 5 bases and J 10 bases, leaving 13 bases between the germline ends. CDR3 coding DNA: TGTGCCAGCAGTACCGACAGGAGCGCGCAGTATTTT. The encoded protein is CASSTDRSAQYF.

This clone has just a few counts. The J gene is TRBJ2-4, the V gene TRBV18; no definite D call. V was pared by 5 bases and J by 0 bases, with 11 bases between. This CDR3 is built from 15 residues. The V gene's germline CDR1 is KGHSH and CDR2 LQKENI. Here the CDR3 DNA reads TGTGCCAGCTCAGAGCCTTCGTTAGCCAAAAACATTCAGTACTTC. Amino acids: CASSEPSLAKNIQYF.

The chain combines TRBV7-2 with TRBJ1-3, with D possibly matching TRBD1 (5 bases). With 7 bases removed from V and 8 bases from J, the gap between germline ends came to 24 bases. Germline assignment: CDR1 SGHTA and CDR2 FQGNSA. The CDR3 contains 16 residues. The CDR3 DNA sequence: TGTGCCAGCACCGGGAAGACAGCAGCGGTTCTTGACACCATATATTTT. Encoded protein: CASTGKTAAVLDTIYF.

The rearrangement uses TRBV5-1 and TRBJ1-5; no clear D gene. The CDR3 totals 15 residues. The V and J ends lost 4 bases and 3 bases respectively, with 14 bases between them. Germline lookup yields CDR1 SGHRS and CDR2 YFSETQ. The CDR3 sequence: CASSPTTEDNQPQHF. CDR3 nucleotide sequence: TGCGCCAGCAGCCCGACGACGGAGGACAATCAGCCCCAGCATTTT.

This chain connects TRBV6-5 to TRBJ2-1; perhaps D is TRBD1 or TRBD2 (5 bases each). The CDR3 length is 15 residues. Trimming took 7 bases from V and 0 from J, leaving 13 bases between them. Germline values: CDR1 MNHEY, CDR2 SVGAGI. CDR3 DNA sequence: TGTGCCAGCATAAGCTCGGGACGCTCCTACAATGAGCAGTTCTTC. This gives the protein CASISSGRSYNEQFF.

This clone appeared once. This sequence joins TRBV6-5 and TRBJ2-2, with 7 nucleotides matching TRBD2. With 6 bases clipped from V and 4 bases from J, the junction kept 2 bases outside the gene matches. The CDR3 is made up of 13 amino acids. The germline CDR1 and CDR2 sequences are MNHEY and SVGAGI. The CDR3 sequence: CASRWGGTGELFF. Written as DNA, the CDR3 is TGTGCCAGCAGATGGGGGGGCACCGGGGAGCTGTTTTTT.

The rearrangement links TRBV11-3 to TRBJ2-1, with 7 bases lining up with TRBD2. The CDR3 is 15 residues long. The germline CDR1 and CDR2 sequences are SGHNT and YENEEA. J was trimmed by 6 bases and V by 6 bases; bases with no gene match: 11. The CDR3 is CASSWDGRYGNEQFF. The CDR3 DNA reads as TGTGCCAGCAGTTGGGACGGGAGGTATGGCAATGAGCAGTTCTTC.

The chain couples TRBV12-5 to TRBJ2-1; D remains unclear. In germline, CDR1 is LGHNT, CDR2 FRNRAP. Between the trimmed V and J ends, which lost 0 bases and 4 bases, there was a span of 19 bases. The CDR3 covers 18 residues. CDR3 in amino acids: CASGLVLSPTGTYNEQFF. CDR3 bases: TGTGCTAGTGGTTTGGTACTTAGTCCCACGGGTACGTACAATGAGCAGTTCTTC.

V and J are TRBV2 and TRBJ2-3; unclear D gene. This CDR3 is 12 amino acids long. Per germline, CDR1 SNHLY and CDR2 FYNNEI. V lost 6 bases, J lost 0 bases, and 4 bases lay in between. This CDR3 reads CASRLSTDTQYF. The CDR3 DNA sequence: TGTGCCAGCAGACTAAGCACAGATACGCAGTATTTT. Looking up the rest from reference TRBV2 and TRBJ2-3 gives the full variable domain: EPEVTQTPSHQVTQMGQEVILRCVPISNHLYFYWYRQILGQKVEFLVSFYNNEISEKSEIFDDQFSVERPDGSNFTLKIRSTKLEDSAMYFCASRLSTDTQYFGPGTRLTVL.

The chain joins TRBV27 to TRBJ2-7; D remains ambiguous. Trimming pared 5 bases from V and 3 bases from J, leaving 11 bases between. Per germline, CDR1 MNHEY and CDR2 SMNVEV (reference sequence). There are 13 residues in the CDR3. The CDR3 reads CASSVKGGYEQYF. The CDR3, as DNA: TGTGCCAGCAGTGTAAAGGGCGGCTACGAGCAGTACTTC.

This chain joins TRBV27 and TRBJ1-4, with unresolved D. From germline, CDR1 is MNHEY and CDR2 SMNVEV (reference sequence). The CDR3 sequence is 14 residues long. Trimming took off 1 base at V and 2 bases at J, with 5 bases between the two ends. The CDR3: CASSLFHTNEKLFF. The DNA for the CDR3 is TGTGCCAGCAGTTTATTCCATACTAATGAAAAACTGTTTTTT.

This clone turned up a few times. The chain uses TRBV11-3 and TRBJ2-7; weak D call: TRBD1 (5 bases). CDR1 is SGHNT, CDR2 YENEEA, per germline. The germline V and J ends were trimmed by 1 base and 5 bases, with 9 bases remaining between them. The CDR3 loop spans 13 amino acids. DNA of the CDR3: TGTGCCAGCAGCTTAGGCAGGGTACACGAGCAGTACTTC. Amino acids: CASSLGRVHEQYF.

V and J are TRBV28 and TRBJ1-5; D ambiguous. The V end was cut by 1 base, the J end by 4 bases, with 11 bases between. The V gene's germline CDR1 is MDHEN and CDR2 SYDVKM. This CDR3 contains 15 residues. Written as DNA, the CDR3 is TGTGCCAGCAGTTTATACGGACGGGGTAATCAGCCCCAGCATTTT. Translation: CASSLYGRGNQPQHF. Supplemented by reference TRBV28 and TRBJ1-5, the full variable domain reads DVKVTQSSRYLVKRTGEKVFLECVQDMDHENMFWYRQDPGLGLRLIYFSYDVKMKEKGDIPEGYSVSREKKERFSLILESASTNQTSMYLCASSLYGRGNQPQHFGDGTRLSIL.

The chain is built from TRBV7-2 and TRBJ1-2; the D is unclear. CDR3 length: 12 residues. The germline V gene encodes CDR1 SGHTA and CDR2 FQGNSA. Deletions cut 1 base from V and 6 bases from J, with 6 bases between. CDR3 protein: CASSLGEDGYTF. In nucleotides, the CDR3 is TGTGCCAGCAGCTTAGGGGAGGATGGCTACACCTTC.

The CDR3, as DNA: TGTGCCAGCAGCTTAGCGTACGGGGTCCTAAGCTCCTACAATGAGCAGTTCTTC. Translated, it gives CASSLAYGVLSSYNEQFF. The chain combines TRBV7-9 with TRBJ2-1; D is possibly TRBD2 (5 bases). V was trimmed by 0 bases and J by 0 bases, leaving 15 bases between them. Germline CDR1 is SEHNR and CDR2 is FQNEAQ (reference sequence). The CDR3 contains 18 residues.

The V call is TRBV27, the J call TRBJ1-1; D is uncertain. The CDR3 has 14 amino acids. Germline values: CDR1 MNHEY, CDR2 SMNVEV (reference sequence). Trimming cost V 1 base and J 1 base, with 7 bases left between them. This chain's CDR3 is CASSLFGENTEAFF. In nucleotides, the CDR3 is TGTGCCAGCAGTTTATTTGGGGAGAACACTGAAGCTTTCTTT.